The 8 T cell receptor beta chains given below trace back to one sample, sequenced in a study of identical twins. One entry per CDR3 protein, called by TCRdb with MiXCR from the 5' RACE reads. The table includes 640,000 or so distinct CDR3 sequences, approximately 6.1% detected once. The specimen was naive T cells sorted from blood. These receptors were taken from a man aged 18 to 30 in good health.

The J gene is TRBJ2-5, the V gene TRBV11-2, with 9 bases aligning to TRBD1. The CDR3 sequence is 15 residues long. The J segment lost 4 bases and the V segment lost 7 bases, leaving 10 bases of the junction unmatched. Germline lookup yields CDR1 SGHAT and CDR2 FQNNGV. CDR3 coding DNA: TGTGCCAGCACTAAAACGCCGGACAGGGGAGAGACCCAGTACTTC. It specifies CASTKTPDRGETQYF.

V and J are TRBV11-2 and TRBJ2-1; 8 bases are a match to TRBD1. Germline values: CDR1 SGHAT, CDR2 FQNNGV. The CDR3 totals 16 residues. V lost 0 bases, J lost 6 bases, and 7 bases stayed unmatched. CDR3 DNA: TGTGCCAGCAGCTTAGATCCCCAGGGGGCAGGCAATGAGCAGTTCTTC. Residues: CASSLDPQGAGNEQFF.

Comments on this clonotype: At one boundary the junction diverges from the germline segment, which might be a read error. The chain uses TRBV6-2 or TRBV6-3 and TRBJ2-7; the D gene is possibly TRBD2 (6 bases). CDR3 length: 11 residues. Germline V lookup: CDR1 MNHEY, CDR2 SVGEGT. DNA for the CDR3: TGTGCCAGTACTACTAGCTACGAGCAGTGCTTC. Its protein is CASTTSYEQCF.

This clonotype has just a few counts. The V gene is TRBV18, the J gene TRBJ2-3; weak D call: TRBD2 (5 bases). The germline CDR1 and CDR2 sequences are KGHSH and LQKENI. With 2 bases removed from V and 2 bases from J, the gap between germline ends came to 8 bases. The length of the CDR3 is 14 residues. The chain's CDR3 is CASSPETNTDTQYF. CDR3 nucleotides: TGTGCCAGCTCACCAGAGACTAACACAGATACGCAGTATTTT.

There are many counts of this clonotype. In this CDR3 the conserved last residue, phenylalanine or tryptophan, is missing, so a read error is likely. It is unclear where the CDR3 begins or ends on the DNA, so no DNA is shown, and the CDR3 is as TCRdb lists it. CDR3: CASSSQGTPWIL. V is TRBV28 and J is TRBJ2-1; the D segment call TRBD1 is taken from the table without a DNA check. The CDR3 region is 12 residues in length, termini included. From germline, CDR1 is MDHEN and CDR2 SYDVKM.

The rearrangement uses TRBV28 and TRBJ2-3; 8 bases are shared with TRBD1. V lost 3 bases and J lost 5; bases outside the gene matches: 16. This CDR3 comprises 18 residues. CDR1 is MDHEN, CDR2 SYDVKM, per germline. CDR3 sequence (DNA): TGTGCCAGCAGTTTCCTTGCGGAGAGGACAGGGTTTGGAGATACGCAGTATTTT. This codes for CASSFLAERTGFGDTQYF.

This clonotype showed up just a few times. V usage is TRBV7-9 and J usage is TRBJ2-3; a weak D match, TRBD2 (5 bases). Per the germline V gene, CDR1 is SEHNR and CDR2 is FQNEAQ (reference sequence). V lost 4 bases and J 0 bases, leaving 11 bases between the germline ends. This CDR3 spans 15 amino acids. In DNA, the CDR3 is TGTGCCAGCAGCTGGGATAGCGCGAGCACAGATACGCAGTATTTT. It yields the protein CASSWDSASTDTQYF.

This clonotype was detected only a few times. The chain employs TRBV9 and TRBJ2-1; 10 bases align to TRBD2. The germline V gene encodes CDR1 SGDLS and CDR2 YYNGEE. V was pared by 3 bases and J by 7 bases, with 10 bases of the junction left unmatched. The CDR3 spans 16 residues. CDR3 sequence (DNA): TGTGCCAGCAGCGCTATTGCTAGCGGGAGTTATAATGAGCAGTTCTTC. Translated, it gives CASSAIASGSYNEQFF.